This TCR beta chain was documented in a study of cytomegalovirus exposure and HLA in healthy donors. With 60 Vbeta and 13 Jbeta primers, the PCR was carried out. Clones were sequenced by immunoSEQ multiplex PCR, and TCRdb holds only the in-frame ones, with some missing. The table includes some 150,000 clones, about 82% detected once. This TCR derives from a woman aged 18-35 years in good health and CMV-seronegative. Sequencing was carried out using PBMCs.

DNA of the CDR3: TGCGCCAGCAGCCCGGGGGGCGGAGAGCAGTTCTTC. Its protein product is CASSPGGGEQFF. This chain uses TRBV5-1 with TRBJ2-1, with a possible D match to TRBD2 (7 bases). This CDR3 region has 12 residues. The germline V gene has CDR1 SGHRS and CDR2 YFSETQ. The V end was cut by 4 bases, the J end by 10 bases, with 12 bases between.